The rows below give T cell receptor beta chains drawn from one sample of a study of cytomegalovirus exposure and HLA in healthy donors. TCRdb's table, derived via immunoSEQ multiplex PCR, lists solely in-frame clones and lacks some. The table shows 180,000 or so clones, with approximately 79% occurring only once. Sequencing was performed on PBMCs. The source is a middle-aged man in good health and CMV-seropositive. Each CDR3 is given with its conserved first and last residue. The D gene is left open where the match is weak.

d_gene	v_gene	CDR3aa
.	TRBV7-3	CASSASGTNTDTQYF
.	TRBV6-6	CASSWGRVMETQYF
TRBD2	TRBV7-2	CASSLSSSGGASGELFF
.	TRBV4-3	CASSQDMVYSFLSGNTIYF
.	TRBV4-1	CASSQGGGEKLFF
TRBD1	TRBV7-9	CASSLEGTGGTEAFF
.	TRBV20-1	CSAREVPEAFF
.	TRBV11-2	CASSPRVGGVSPLHF
TRBD1	TRBV5-1	CASSLAGTDNSPLHF
TRBD1	TRBV7-9	CASSLFPTGVVYGYTF
.	TRBV20-1	CSATYRDEQFF
TRBD2	TRBV28	CASRSGTNYVSGDTQYF
.	TRBV18	CASSPRGRRERGAHYEQYF
.	TRBV7-2	CASSKLNQPQHF
TRBD1	TRBV2	CASSRLTQGAQETQYF
TRBD1	TRBV7-9	CASSGAGGPYYEQYF
.	TRBV7-3	CASSFTGQRSTDTQYF
TRBD1	TRBV28	CASRGDRGDQETQYF
TRBD1	TRBV29-1	CSVERQGADEAFF
TRBD1	TRBV2	CAGQDPGQGPGTEAFF
.	TRBV4-2	CASSQGQHNEQFF
.	TRBV19	CASRGTVNTGELFF
TRBD2	TRBV6-1	CASSPLAGGYNEQFF
TRBD1	TRBV7-2	CASSLERGRGNNEQFF
.	TRBV18	CASLQGSISYEQYF
TRBD1	TRBV10-2	CASSEWLKGGRYPRTSYNEQFF
.	TRBV30	CAWSVQSLAKNIQYF
.	TRBV7-2	CASSLGQVGLQETQYF
.	TRBV7-2	CASSLVGQPRGGRETQYF
.	TRBV4-1	CASSQFPSPAMNIQYF
.	TRBV28	CASKKWTVYLSGATEAFF
.	TRBV4-2	CASSQSYQETQYF
TRBD2	TRBV6-5	CASSEGGEGETQYF
TRBD2	TRBV4-3	CASSQAIAGESYEQYF
TRBD2	TRBV5-1	CASSRGGLETQYF
.	TRBV20-1	CSSRERDTQYF
.	TRBV5-6	CASSFYRDTGELFF
.	TRBV29-1	CSVPKQGRYGYTF
.	TRBV6-5	CASSPILTGTQYF
TRBD1	TRBV14	CASSQLGQALETQYF
TRBD2	TRBV9	CASSTGTSGGEQFF
TRBD1	TRBV16	CASSSRQGSSYNEQFF
.	TRBV5-4	CASSRTPLDEQFF
.	TRBV10-3	CAISEGDSYNEQFF
.	TRBV28	CASQSLRTASDQPQHF
TRBD1	TRBV2	CARIGGTGGRQTQYF
TRBD1	TRBV4-1	CASSQEGTGTGISFF
.	TRBV6-6	CASSYSIGAQETQYF
.	TRBV11-2	CASSPGHDTYYGYTF